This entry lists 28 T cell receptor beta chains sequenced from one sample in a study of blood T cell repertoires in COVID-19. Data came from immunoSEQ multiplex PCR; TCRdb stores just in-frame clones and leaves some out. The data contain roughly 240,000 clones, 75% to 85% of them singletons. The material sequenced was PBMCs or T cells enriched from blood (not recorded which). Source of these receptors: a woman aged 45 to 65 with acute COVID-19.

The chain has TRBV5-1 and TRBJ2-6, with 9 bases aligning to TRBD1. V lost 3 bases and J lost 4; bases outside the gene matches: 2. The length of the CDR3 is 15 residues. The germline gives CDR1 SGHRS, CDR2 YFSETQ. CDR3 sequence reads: CASSWTGEGANVLTF. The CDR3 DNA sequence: TGCGCCAGCAGCTGGACAGGGGAGGGGGCCAACGTCCTGACTTTC.

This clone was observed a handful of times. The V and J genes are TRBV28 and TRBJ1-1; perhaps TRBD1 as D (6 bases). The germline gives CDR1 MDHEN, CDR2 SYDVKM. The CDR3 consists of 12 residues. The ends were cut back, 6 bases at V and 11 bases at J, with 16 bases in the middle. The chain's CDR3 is CASRAGDLGAFF. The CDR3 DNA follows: TGTGCCAGCAGAGCAGGGGACCTGGGGGCTTTCTTT.

CDR3 sequence reads: CAWARSAGNTIYF. Written as DNA, the CDR3 is TGTGCCTGGGCCCGGAGCGCTGGAAACACCATATATTTT. The chain uses TRBV30 and TRBJ1-3, with D unresolved. The germline gives CDR1 GTSNPN, CDR2 SVGIG (reference sequence). V lost 5 bases and J 2 bases, leaving 10 bases between the germline ends. CDR3 length: 13 amino acids. Drawing the rest from reference TRBV30 and TRBJ1-3, the complete variable domain is SQTIHQWPATLVQPVGSPLSLECTVEGTSNPNLYWYRQAAGRGLQLLFYSVGIGQISSEVPQNLSASRPQDRQFILSSKKLLLSDSGFYLCAWARSAGNTIYFGEGSWLTVV.

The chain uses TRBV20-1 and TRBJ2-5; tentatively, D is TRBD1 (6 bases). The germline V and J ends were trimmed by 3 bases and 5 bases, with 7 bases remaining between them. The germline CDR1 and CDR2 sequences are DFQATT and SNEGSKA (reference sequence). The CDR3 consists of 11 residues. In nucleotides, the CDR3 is TGCAGTGCTAGTCAGGGGGAGACCCAGTACTTC. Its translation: CSASQGETQYF.

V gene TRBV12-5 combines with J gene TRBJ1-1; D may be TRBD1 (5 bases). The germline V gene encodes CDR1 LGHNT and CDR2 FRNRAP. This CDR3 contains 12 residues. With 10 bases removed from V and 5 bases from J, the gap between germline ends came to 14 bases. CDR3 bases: TGTGCTATCGGATATCAGGGAACTGAAGCTTTCTTT. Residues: CAIGYQGTEAFF.

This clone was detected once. The DNA for the CDR3 is TGCGCCAGCAGCCAAGATCTTTCGCGGGGGGGCACCGGGGAGCTGTTTTTT. It is translated as CASSQDLSRGGTGELFF. The chain combines TRBV4-3 with TRBJ2-2; 9 nucleotides align to TRBD2. The CDR3 has 17 residues. Trimming at V came to 0 bases and at J to 4 bases, leaving 6 bases not matched to a gene. Germline V gene lookup returns CDR1 LGHNA and CDR2 YSLEER.

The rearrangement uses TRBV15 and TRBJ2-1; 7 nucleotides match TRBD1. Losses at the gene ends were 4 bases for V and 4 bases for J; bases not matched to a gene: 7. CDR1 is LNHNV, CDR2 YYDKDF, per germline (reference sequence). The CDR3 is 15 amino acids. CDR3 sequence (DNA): TGTGCCACCAGCAACAGGGGCATTGGGTACAATGAGCAGTTCTTC. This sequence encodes CATSNRGIGYNEQFF.

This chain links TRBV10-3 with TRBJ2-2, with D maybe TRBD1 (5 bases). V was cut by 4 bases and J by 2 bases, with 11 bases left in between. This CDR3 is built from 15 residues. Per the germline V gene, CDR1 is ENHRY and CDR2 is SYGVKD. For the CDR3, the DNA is TGTGCCATCAGTGCCGGACATACTAACACCGGGGAGCTGTTTTTT. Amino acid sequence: CAISAGHTNTGELFF.

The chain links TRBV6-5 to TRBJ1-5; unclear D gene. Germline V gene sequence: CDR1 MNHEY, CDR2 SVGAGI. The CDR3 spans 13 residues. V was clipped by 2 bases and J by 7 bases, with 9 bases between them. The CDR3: CASSYREDQPQHF. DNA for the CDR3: TGTGCCAGCAGTTACAGGGAGGACCAGCCCCAGCATTTT.

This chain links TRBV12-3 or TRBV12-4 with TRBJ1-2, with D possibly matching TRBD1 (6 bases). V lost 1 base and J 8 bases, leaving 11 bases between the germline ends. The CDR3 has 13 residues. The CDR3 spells CASSLGQGWGYTF. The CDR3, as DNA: TGTGCCAGCAGTTTAGGGCAGGGGTGGGGCTACACCTTC.

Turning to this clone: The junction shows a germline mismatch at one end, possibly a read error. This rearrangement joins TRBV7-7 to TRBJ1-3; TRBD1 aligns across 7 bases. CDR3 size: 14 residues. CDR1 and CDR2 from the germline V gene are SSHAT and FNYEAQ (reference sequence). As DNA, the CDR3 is TGTGCTAGCAGCTTGGGGACAGCTGGAAACACCATATATTTT. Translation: CASSLGTAGNTIYF.

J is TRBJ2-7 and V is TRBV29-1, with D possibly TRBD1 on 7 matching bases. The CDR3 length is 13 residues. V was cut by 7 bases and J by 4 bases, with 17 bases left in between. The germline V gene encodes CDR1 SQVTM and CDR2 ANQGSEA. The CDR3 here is CSGGGTAIYEQYF. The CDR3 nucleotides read TGCAGCGGGGGCGGGACAGCTATTTACGAGCAGTACTTC.

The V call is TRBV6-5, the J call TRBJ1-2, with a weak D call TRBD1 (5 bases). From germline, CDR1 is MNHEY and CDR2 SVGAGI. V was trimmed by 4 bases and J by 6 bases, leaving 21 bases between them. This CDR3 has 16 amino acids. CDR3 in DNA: TGTGCCAGCAGTTCCCACACGGGAGGGGAAGAAAATGGCTACACCTTC. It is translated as CASSSHTGGEENGYTF.

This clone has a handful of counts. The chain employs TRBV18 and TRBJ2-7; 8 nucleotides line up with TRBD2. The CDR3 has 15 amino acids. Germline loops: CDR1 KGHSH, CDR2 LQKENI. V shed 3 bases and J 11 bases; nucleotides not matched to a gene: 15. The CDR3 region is CASSPGIAGSSWEYF. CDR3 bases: TGTGCCAGCTCACCCGGGATAGCGGGGAGTTCTTGGGAGTACTTC.

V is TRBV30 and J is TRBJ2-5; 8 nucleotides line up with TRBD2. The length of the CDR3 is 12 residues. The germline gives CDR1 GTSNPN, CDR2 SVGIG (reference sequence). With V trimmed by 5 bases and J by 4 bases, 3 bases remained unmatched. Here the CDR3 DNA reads TGTGCCTGGGCGGGGGGCACAGAGACCCAGTACTTC. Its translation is CAWAGGTETQYF. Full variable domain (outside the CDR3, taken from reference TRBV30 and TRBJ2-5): SQTIHQWPATLVQPVGSPLSLECTVEGTSNPNLYWYRQAAGRGLQLLFYSVGIGQISSEVPQNLSASRPQDRQFILSSKKLLLSDSGFYLCAWAGGTETQYFGPGTRLLVL.

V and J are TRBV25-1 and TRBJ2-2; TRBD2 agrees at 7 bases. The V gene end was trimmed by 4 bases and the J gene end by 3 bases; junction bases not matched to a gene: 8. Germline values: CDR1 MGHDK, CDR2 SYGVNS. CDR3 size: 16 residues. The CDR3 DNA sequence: TGTGCCAGCAGTGGGGAGGGTTTCGGGGACACCGGGGAGCTGTTTTTT. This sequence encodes CASSGEGFGDTGELFF.

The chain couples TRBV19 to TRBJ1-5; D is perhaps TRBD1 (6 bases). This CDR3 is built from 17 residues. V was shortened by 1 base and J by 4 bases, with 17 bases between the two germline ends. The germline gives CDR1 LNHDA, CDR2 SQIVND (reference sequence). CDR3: CASSIGKTARGNQPQHF. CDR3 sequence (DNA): TGTGCCAGTAGTATAGGAAAGACAGCCAGGGGAAATCAGCCCCAGCATTTT.

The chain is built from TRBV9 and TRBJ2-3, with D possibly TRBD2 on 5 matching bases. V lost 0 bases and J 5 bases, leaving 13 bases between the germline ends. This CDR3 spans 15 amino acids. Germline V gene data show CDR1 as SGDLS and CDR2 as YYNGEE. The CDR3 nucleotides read TGTGCCAGCAGCGTAGTCACGGGGAAGGGAGATACGCAGTATTTT. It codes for CASSVVTGKGDTQYF.

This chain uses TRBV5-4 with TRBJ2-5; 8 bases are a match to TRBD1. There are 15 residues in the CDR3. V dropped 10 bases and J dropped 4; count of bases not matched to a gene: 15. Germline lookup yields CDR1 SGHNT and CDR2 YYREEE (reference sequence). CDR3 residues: CAYLPGQGWPETQYF. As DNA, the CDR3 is TGTGCCTACTTGCCCGGACAGGGTTGGCCAGAGACCCAGTACTTC. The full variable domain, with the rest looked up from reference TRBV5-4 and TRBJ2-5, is ETGVTQSPTHLIKTRGQQVTLRCSSQSGHNTVSWYQQALGQGPQFIFQYYREEENGRGNFPPRFSGLQFPNYSSELNVNALELDDSALYLCAYLPGQGWPETQYFGPGTRLLVL.

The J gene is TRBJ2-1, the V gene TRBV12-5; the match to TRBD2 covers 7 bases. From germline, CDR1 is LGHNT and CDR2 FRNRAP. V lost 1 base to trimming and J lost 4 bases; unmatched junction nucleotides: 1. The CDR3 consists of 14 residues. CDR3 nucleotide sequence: TGTGCTAGTGGTTTGGGGGGGGGTTACAATGAGCAGTTCTTC. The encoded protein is CASGLGGGYNEQFF.

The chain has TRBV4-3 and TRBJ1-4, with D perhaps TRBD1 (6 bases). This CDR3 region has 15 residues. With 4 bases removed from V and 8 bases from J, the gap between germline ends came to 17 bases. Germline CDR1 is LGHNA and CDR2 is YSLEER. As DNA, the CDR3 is TGCGCCAGCAGCCTCCGCGGGGGGCTACGAGAAAAACTGTTTTTT. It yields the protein CASSLRGGLREKLFF.

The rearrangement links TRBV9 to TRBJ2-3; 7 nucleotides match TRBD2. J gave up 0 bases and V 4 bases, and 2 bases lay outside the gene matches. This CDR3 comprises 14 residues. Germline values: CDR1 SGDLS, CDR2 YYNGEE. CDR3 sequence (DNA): TGTGCCAGCAGCCCGGGACTAAGCACAGATACGCAGTATTTT. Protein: CASSPGLSTDTQYF.

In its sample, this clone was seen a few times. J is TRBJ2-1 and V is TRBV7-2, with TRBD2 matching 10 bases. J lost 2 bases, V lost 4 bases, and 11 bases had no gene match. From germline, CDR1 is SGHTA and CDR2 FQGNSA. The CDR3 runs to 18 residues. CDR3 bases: TGTGCCAGCAGCTCAGAGGTCTTAGCGGGGGGACCCTACAATGAGCAGTTCTTC. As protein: CASSSEVLAGGPYNEQFF. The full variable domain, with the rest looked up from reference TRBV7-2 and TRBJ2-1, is GAGVSQSPSNKVTEKGKDVELRCDPISGHTALYWYRQSLGQGLEFLIYFQGNSAPDKSGLPSDRFSAERTGGSVSTLTIQRTQQEDSAVYLCASSSEVLAGGPYNEQFFGPGTRLTVL.

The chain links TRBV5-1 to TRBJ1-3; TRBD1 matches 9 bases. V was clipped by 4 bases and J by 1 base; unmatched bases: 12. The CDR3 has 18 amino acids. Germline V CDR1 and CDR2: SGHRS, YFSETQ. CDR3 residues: CASSHVPGQGKSGNTIYF. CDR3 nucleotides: TGCGCCAGCAGCCACGTCCCGGGACAGGGAAAATCTGGAAACACCATATATTTT.

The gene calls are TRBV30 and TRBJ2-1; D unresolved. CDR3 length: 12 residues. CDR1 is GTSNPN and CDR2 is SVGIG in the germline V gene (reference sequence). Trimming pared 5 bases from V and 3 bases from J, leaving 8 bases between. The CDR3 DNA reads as TGTGCCTGGTTAGTTAACTACAATGAGCAGTTCTTC. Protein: CAWLVNYNEQFF.

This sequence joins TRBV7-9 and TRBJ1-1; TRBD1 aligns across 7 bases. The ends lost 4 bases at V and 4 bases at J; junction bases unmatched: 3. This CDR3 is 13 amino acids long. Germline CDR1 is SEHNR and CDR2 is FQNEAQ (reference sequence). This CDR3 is CASSSTGVTEAFF. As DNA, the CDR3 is TGTGCCAGCAGCTCAACAGGGGTCACTGAAGCTTTCTTT.

The CDR3 loop reads CASSRFGQGYSPLHF. The DNA for the CDR3 is TGTGCCAGCAGCCGGTTCGGGCAGGGGTACTCACCCCTCCACTTT. This rearrangement joins TRBV3-1 (or the pseudogene TRBV3-2) to TRBJ1-6; tentative D call: TRBD1 (6 bases). CDR3 length: 15 amino acids. V lost 4 bases and J lost 10, with 17 bases in between. CDR1 is LGHDT, CDR2 YNNKEL, per germline (reference sequence).

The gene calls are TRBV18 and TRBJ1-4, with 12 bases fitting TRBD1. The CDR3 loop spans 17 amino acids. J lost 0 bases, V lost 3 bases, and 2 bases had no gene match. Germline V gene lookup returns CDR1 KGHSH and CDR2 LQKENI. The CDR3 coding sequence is TGTGCCAGCTCACCCGGGACAGGGGGCTCAACTAATGAAAAACTGTTTTTT. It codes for CASSPGTGGSTNEKLFF.